The 30 T cell receptor beta chains in this list originate from one sample, sequenced in a study of cytotoxic CD8 clonotypes in ibrutinib-treated CLL. Assay used: immunoSEQ multiplex PCR; TCRdb lists only in-frame clones, some missing. This table has roughly 150,000 clones, 70% to 90% appearing once. Source: PBMCs, taken at disease progression, from a patient treated with ibrutinib. These receptors all stem from a human donor with chronic lymphocytic leukemia.

The chain uses TRBV19 and TRBJ1-2, with TRBD1 matching over 12 bases. Germline CDR1 reads LNHDA; CDR2 reads SQIVND (reference sequence). After removal of 4 bases from V and 5 bases from J, the junction contained 8 bases not matched to a gene. The CDR3 runs 16 residues. CDR3 in amino acids: CASSSGRDRGRYGYTF. The CDR3 DNA reads as TGTGCCAGTAGTAGCGGCCGGGACAGGGGGCGATATGGCTACACCTTC.

The chain combines TRBV15 with TRBJ1-2, with TRBD1 matching over 9 bases. V dropped 0 bases and J dropped 6; count of bases not matched to a gene: 8. This CDR3 contains 16 residues. Germline V gene lookup returns CDR1 LNHNV and CDR2 YYDKDF (reference sequence). The CDR3 sequence: CATSRDSWTGDDGYTF. DNA of the CDR3: TGTGCCACCAGCAGAGATTCCTGGACAGGGGATGATGGCTACACCTTC.

V is TRBV7-3 and J is TRBJ2-1, with 8 bases that match TRBD1. Trimming at V came to 2 bases and at J to 1 base, leaving 7 bases not matched to a gene. The CDR3 totals 17 residues. CDR1 and CDR2 (germline): SGHTA, FQGTGA. The CDR3 region has the DNA TGTGCCAGCAGCTTACTACCAGGGGGCGCTTCCTACAATGAGCAGTTCTTC. It is translated as CASSLLPGGASYNEQFF. The variable domain in full, completed from reference TRBV7-3 and TRBJ2-1, reads GAGVSQTPSNKVTEKGKYVELRCDPISGHTALYWYRQSLGQGPEFLIYFQGTGAADDSGLPNDRFFAVRPEGSVSTLKIQRTERGDSAVYLCASSLLPGGASYNEQFFGPGTRLTVL.

The chain couples TRBV7-3 to TRBJ2-1, with TRBD2 matching 13 bases. J was trimmed by 4 bases and V by 7 bases; bases with no gene match: 4. Looked up from germline, CDR1 is SGHTA and CDR2 is FQGTGA. The CDR3 contains 15 residues. CDR3 in amino acids: CASKAGLAGYNEQFF. The CDR3 nucleotides read TGTGCCAGCAAAGCGGGACTAGCGGGGTACAATGAGCAGTTCTTC.

The chain's CDR3 is CASSSRQNTEAFF. The DNA for the CDR3 is TGTGCCAGCAGCTCCAGACAGAACACTGAAGCTTTCTTT. The J gene is TRBJ1-1, the V gene TRBV7-3, with D uncertain. The CDR3 loop spans 13 amino acids. Trimming left V 4 bases short and J 1 base short, with 7 bases between. Germline CDR1 is SGHTA and CDR2 is FQGTGA.

This sequence joins TRBV5-1 and TRBJ2-5; D is ambiguous. The germline V and J ends were trimmed by 2 bases and 5 bases, with 4 bases remaining between them. The CDR3 has 11 residues. Germline V gives CDR1 SGHRS, CDR2 YFSETQ. CDR3 coding DNA: TGCGCCAGCAGCTTTGGGGAGACCCAGTACTTC. As protein: CASSFGETQYF.

The chain has TRBV9 and TRBJ1-1; 8 nucleotides align to TRBD1. Germline V gives CDR1 SGDLS, CDR2 YYNGEE. The J segment lost 5 bases and the V segment lost 0 bases, leaving 9 bases of the junction unmatched. This CDR3 spans 16 amino acids. CDR3 bases: TGTGCCAGCAGCGTAGTCGACAGGGGTGTTTGGACTGAAGCTTTCTTT. Translation: CASSVVDRGVWTEAFF.

This chain links TRBV18 with TRBJ2-7, with D tentatively TRBD2 (6 bases). Germline CDR1 KGHSH, CDR2 LQKENI. The CDR3 runs to 13 residues. V lost 3 bases and J 4 bases, leaving 10 bases between the germline ends. CDR3 sequence: CASSPNGGYEQYF. CDR3 DNA sequence: TGTGCCAGCTCACCGAACGGGGGTTACGAGCAGTACTTC.

This clone was seen only a few times. The chain combines TRBV6-5 with TRBJ1-1; D is unresolved. Germline V lookup: CDR1 MNHEY, CDR2 SVGAGI. The CDR3 spans 12 residues. The V gene lost 5 bases and the J gene lost 8 bases, with 12 bases spanning the gap. CDR3 loop: CASSALLGEAFF. The CDR3 DNA reads as TGTGCCAGCAGTGCACTCCTAGGCGAAGCTTTCTTT.

V and J are TRBV27 and TRBJ2-7, with D possibly TRBD2 on 6 matching bases. V was cut by 5 bases and J by 6 bases, with 17 bases left in between. The CDR3 runs 14 residues. CDR1 and CDR2 from the germline V gene are MNHEY and SMNVEV (reference sequence). The CDR3 loop reads CASSPGLTGFEQYF. The CDR3 DNA reads as TGTGCCAGCAGTCCTGGACTAACGGGATTCGAGCAGTACTTC.

This chain connects TRBV5-1 to TRBJ2-7, with 8 bases identical to TRBD1. V lost 2 bases, J lost 7 bases, and 8 bases stayed unmatched. The CDR3 has 14 residues. Per germline, CDR1 SGHRS and CDR2 YFSETQ. The CDR3 nucleotides are TGCGCCAGCAGCTTCGACAGGGGCCTGAGGGAGCAGTACTTC. Translated: CASSFDRGLREQYF.

This clone appeared a single time. J is TRBJ2-7 and V is TRBV9; the D call may be TRBD1 or TRBD2 (5 bases each). CDR1 is SGDLS, CDR2 YYNGEE, per germline. The CDR3 spans 13 residues. The germline V and J ends were trimmed by 0 bases and 7 bases, with 11 bases remaining between them. The CDR3 DNA reads TGTGCCAGCAGCGTAGTGGGGGTCGGGGAGCAGTACTTC. Its translation is CASSVVGVGEQYF.

V is TRBV27 and J is TRBJ2-3; D not resolved. The germline V gene has CDR1 MNHEY and CDR2 SMNVEV (reference sequence). Trimming took off 5 bases at V and 2 bases at J, with 23 bases between the two ends. The CDR3 has 18 residues. This chain's CDR3 is CASSPVSLDLYATDTQYF. The CDR3 nucleotides read TGTGCCAGCAGTCCGGTATCCCTAGATTTGTATGCCACAGATACGCAGTATTTT.

CDR3 nucleotides: TGTGCCAGCAGTACCGGACAGGGGGTCGGGCAGTACTTC. This sequence encodes CASSTGQGVGQYF. The genes are TRBV27 and TRBJ2-7; 10 nucleotides align to TRBD1. Germline assignment: CDR1 MNHEY and CDR2 SMNVEV (reference sequence). The CDR3 loop spans 13 amino acids. Trimming at V came to 5 bases and at J to 9 bases, leaving 7 bases not matched to a gene.

The rearrangement uses TRBV27 and TRBJ2-7, with D perhaps given as TRBD1 or TRBD2 (7 bases each). Trimming stripped 6 bases from V and 3 bases from J, with 15 bases between. There are 14 residues in the CDR3. CDR1 and CDR2 from the germline V gene are MNHEY and SMNVEV (reference sequence). In DNA form, the CDR3 reads TGTGCCAGCAGATTCGACAGGGACTACTACGAGCAGTACTTC. Its translation is CASRFDRDYYEQYF.

This clone appeared once. The chain combines TRBV13 with TRBJ2-1, with 9 bases fitting TRBD2. This CDR3 region has 15 residues. Trimming at V came to 4 bases and at J to 5 bases, leaving 6 bases not matched to a gene. The germline V gene has CDR1 PRHDT and CDR2 FYEKMQ (reference sequence). CDR3 nucleotide sequence: TGTGCCAGCAGCTCCAAGCGGGAGGACCACAATGAGCAGTTCTTC. Protein product: CASSSKREDHNEQFF.

The chain uses TRBV10-3 and TRBJ2-5; 7 bases are a match to TRBD1. CDR3 length: 14 amino acids. Per germline, CDR1 ENHRY and CDR2 SYGVKD. With V trimmed by 6 bases and J by 4 bases, 8 bases remained unmatched. The CDR3 DNA sequence: TGTGCCATCAGACCCACAGGGGTTTCAGAGACCCAGTACTTC. Amino acids: CAIRPTGVSETQYF.

The V and J genes are TRBV10-3 and TRBJ2-7, with D possibly being TRBD1 (6 bases). Germline V CDR1 and CDR2: ENHRY, SYGVKD. The germline V and J ends were trimmed by 4 bases and 8 bases, with 21 bases remaining between them. This CDR3 comprises 15 residues. The CDR3 sequence: CAISGDQGLSVQQYF. The CDR3 DNA is TGTGCCATCAGTGGGGACCAGGGGTTGTCGGTCCAGCAGTACTTC.

V and J are TRBV11-3 and TRBJ1-1; D is unresolved. The V gene lost 0 bases and the J gene lost 11 bases, with 7 bases spanning the gap. Germline CDR1 reads SGHNT; CDR2 reads YENEEA. The CDR3 totals 11 residues. CDR3 nucleotides: TGTGCCAGCAGCTTAGAGGAAAGCGCTTTCTTT. Amino acid sequence: CASSLEESAFF.

The chain couples TRBV9 to TRBJ1-1; D perhaps matches TRBD1 (5 bases). The CDR3 totals 13 residues. Trimming took 0 bases from V and 10 from J, leaving 13 bases between them. Per the germline V gene, CDR1 is SGDLS and CDR2 is YYNGEE. The CDR3 DNA sequence: TGTGCCAGCAGCGTAGGAGGGGCGACCGGAGCTTTCTTT. Translating it yields CASSVGGATGAFF. The variable domain in full, with the rest retrieved from reference TRBV9 and TRBJ1-1, is DSGVTQTPKHLITATGQRVTLRCSPRSGDLSVYWYQQSLDQGLQFLIQYYNGEERAKGNILERFSAQQFPDLHSELNLSSLELGDSALYFCASSVGGATGAFFGQGTRLTVV.

The gene calls are TRBV18 and TRBJ2-1, with TRBD2 identical over 7 bases. This CDR3 has 15 residues. From germline, CDR1 is KGHSH and CDR2 LQKENI. The V gene end was trimmed by 6 bases and the J gene end by 6 bases; junction bases not matched to a gene: 11. In DNA form, the CDR3 reads TGTGCCAGCTCTCCTGAGGGAGGGAGTCTCAATGAGCAGTTCTTC. Translation gives CASSPEGGSLNEQFF. Variable domain in full (rest from reference TRBV18 and TRBJ2-1): NAGVMQNPRHLVRRRGQEARLRCSPMKGHSHVYWYRQLPEEGLKFMVYLQKENIIDESGMPKERFSAEFPKEGPSILRIQQVVRGDSAAYFCASSPEGGSLNEQFFGPGTRLTVL.

The V call is TRBV14, the J call TRBJ2-1, with D perhaps TRBD1 (6 bases). V lost 4 bases and J lost 0, with 16 bases in between. Germline CDR1 and CDR2: SGHDN and FVKESK. The CDR3 extends over 17 amino acids. The CDR3: CASSPYRVGSSYNEQFF. The CDR3 DNA follows: TGTGCCAGCAGCCCCTACAGGGTGGGATCCTCCTACAATGAGCAGTTCTTC.

This chain uses TRBV19 with TRBJ2-5; D may be TRBD2 (6 bases). The CDR3 is 15 amino acids. In germline, CDR1 is LNHDA, CDR2 SQIVND (reference sequence). V lost 3 bases and J 1 base, leaving 12 bases between the germline ends. The DNA for the CDR3 is TGTGCCAGTAGTATCCGCCGGGGGAGCCAAGAGACCCAGTACTTC. Translated, it gives CASSIRRGSQETQYF.

This chain joins TRBV5-6 and TRBJ2-5; possible D gene TRBD2, 6 bases. Between the trimmed V and J ends, which lost 0 bases and 11 bases, there was a span of 17 bases. This CDR3 comprises 14 residues. The germline CDR1 and CDR2 sequences are SGHDT and YYEEEE. For the CDR3, the DNA is TGTGCCAGCAGCTTGGTAGGCCCAACGGGAGAGCAGTACTTC. Protein product: CASSLVGPTGEQYF.

This clone was counted a single time. This rearrangement joins TRBV6-5 to TRBJ2-7, with a possible D match to TRBD1 (6 bases). The germline gives CDR1 MNHEY, CDR2 SVGAGI. The CDR3 loop spans 15 amino acids. The germline V and J ends were trimmed by 7 bases and 4 bases, with 20 bases remaining between them. As DNA, the CDR3 is TGTGCCAGCAAATTTGGGGACACCGGCGGGTACGAGCAGTACTTC. Translated: CASKFGDTGGYEQYF.

The genes are TRBV9 and TRBJ1-2, with D perhaps matching TRBD1 (5 bases). Germline values: CDR1 SGDLS, CDR2 YYNGEE. The CDR3 is 14 residues long. The germline V and J ends were trimmed by 0 bases and 8 bases, with 14 bases remaining between them. The CDR3 DNA reads TGTGCCAGCAGCGTAGTCCAGGGAGATTCGGGCTACACCTTC. Its translation is CASSVVQGDSGYTF.

This clone was observed once. This rearrangement joins TRBV11-2 to TRBJ2-7; D might be TRBD2 (6 bases). In germline, CDR1 is SGHAT, CDR2 FQNNGV. CDR3 length: 15 residues. The V gene lost 3 bases and the J gene lost 4 bases, with 16 bases spanning the gap. The CDR3 region is CASSLEGSILYEQYF. The DNA of the CDR3 is TGTGCCAGCAGCTTGGAGGGGTCGATATTATACGAGCAGTACTTC.

The chain links TRBV11-2 to TRBJ2-1; either TRBD1 or TRBD2 may fit D (6 bases each). Germline V gene lookup returns CDR1 SGHAT and CDR2 FQNNGV. The CDR3 covers 15 residues. V gave up 9 bases and J gave up 12 bases, with 27 bases separating them. As DNA, the CDR3 is TGTGCCAGTAGAAGAGGACAGCAGAGAATGGGGGGGCAGTTCTTC. Residues: CASRRGQQRMGGQFF.

The chain combines TRBV2 with TRBJ1-5; TRBD1 matches at 7 bases. J lost 7 bases, V lost 5 bases, and 11 bases had no gene match. This CDR3 contains 15 residues. Germline-derived CDR1 and CDR2 are SNHLY and FYNNEI. The CDR3 DNA reads as TGTGCCAGCAGTCCCTTTGGAGGGGGCCTACAGCCCCAGCATTTT. Translation: CASSPFGGGLQPQHF.

J is TRBJ2-7 and V is TRBV21-1; no DNA check was done on the table's D call, TRBD1. TRBV21-1 is tagged as a pseudogene. This CDR3 has 16 residues. CDR3 residues: CASPINPGTFSYEQYF. CDR3 coding DNA: TGTGCCAGCCCGATTAACCCCGGGACATTTTCCTACGAGCAGTACTTC.